These T cell receptor beta chains were read from a single sample in a study of cytomegalovirus exposure and HLA in healthy donors. Profiling relied on immunoSEQ multiplex PCR, and the TCRdb table lists in-frame clones only, not all of them. The table lists 98,000 or so clones, more than 70% of them singletons. The source material was PBMCs. Receptors were obtained from a female donor in good health and CMV-seronegative. The CDR3 runs from the conserved cysteine through the conserved F or W. The order of the fields is J gene, V gene, D gene, clone size, CDR3 protein, CDR3 DNA. A D gene is named only where the DNA matches it firmly. Clone size is not always given. Where it is, it says once, few, many or a class for expanded clones.

TRBJ1-2,TRBV5-1,TRBD1,once,CASSPGGTVANYGYTF,TGCGCCAGCAGCCCGGGGGGGACAGTAGCTAACTATGGCTACACCTTC
TRBJ2-4,TRBV5-1,TRBD1,few,CASSSQGAKNIQYF,TGCGCCAGCAGCTCACAGGGGGCCAAAAACATTCAGTACTTC
TRBJ2-5,TRBV5-4,-,-,CASSLPGGRLKETQYF,TGTGCCAGCAGCCTCCCCGGGGGGCGCCTCAAAGAGACCCAGTACTTC
TRBJ1-5,TRBV28,TRBD1,-,CASSDLQGANQPQHF,TGTGCCAGCAGCGATCTACAGGGGGCTAACCAGCCCCAGCATTTT
TRBJ1-6,TRBV6-5,-,-,CALKGTQGSPLHF,TGTGCCCTCAAGGGGACTCAGGGATCACCCCTCCACTTT
TRBJ1-4,TRBV4-3,-,-,CASSQQGQKLFF,TGCGCCAGCAGCCAACAGGGGCAAAAACTGTTTTTT
TRBJ1-1,TRBV6-5,-,-,CASSTRGGWVTEAFF,TGTGCCAGCAGTACTCGGGGGGGTTGGGTCACTGAAGCTTTCTTT
TRBJ1-1,TRBV27,-,-,CASSLTNRVNTEAFF,TGTGCCAGCAGTTTAACGAACAGGGTTAACACTGAAGCTTTCTTT
TRBJ1-6,TRBV27,-,-,CASSFLRSSYNSPLHF,TGTGCCAGCAGTTTCCTTAGGAGCTCCTATAATTCACCCCTCCACTTT
TRBJ2-3,TRBV6-1,TRBD2,-,CASSEESHFVSGGLTDTQYF,TGTGCCAGCAGTGAAGAGTCCCACTTCGTCAGCGGGGGTTTAACAGATACGCAGTATTTT
TRBJ2-1,TRBV5-4,TRBD2,-,CASSLTSGGKYNEQFF,TGTGCCAGCAGCTTGACTAGCGGGGGGAAATACAATGAGCAGTTCTTC
TRBJ1-1,TRBV6-6,-,-,CASSYSILGATEAFF,TGTGCCAGCAGTTACTCGATATTGGGGGCCACTGAAGCTTTCTTT
TRBJ1-5,TRBV10-3,TRBD1,few,CAISTQGGNQPQHF,TGTGCCATCAGTACACAGGGGGGGAATCAGCCCCAGCATTTT
TRBJ1-1,TRBV7-3,-,-,CASSGRANTEAFF,TGTGCCAGCAGCGGCAGGGCGAACACTGAAGCTTTCTTT
TRBJ1-2,TRBV18,TRBD1,-,CASSAGTGLIYSYGYTF,TGTGCCAGCTCTGCCGGGACAGGGCTGATCTATTCTTATGGCTACACCTTC
TRBJ1-1,TRBV30,-,-,CAWTGRARTEAFF,TGTGCCTGGACGGGCAGGGCGAGGACTGAAGCTTTCTTT
TRBJ1-5,TRBV27,TRBD1,-,CASSSDRFNQPQHF,TGTGCCAGCAGTTCGGACAGGTTCAATCAGCCCCAGCATTTT
TRBJ1-4,TRBV7-2,-,-,CASSRRAENEKLFF,TGTGCCAGCAGCAGGAGGGCCGAGAATGAAAAACTGTTTTTT
TRBJ2-3,TRBV7-9,TRBD2,-,CSSSLVLAGVNTQYF,TGTTCCAGCAGCTTAGTACTAGCGGGAGTTAATACGCAGTATTTT
TRBJ1-3,TRBV27,TRBD1,once,CASSWDSRPGNTIYF,TGTGCCAGCAGTTGGGACAGCCGCCCTGGAAACACCATATATTTT
TRBJ2-7,TRBV7-9,-,-,CASSLTGSSYEQYF,TGTGCCAGCAGCTTAACAGGGAGCTCCTACGAGCAGTACTTC
TRBJ2-5,TRBV27,TRBD2,-,CASSLWVAGGQAETQYF,TGTGCCAGCAGTTTATGGGTAGCGGGAGGGCAGGCGGAGACCCAGTACTTC
TRBJ2-1,TRBV7-2,-,-,CASSPVGDEQFF,TGTGCCAGCAGCCCCGTGGGAGATGAGCAGTTCTTC
TRBJ1-2,TRBV9,TRBD1,once,CASSQGGSANYGYTF,TGTGCCAGCAGCCAGGGGGGAAGTGCTAACTATGGCTACACCTTC
TRBJ2-7,TRBV11-1,-,few,CASRRGPSSYEQYF,TGTGCCAGCAGGCGGGGGCCGAGCTCCTACGAGCAGTACTTC
TRBJ1-2,TRBV30,TRBD1,few,CAWSRPRTGRANYGYTF,TGTGCCTGGAGTCGCCCCCGGACAGGGAGAGCCAACTATGGCTACACCTTC
TRBJ1-4,TRBV4-1,-,-,CASSHEPRGKLFF,TGCGCCAGCAGCCACGAACCAAGAGGAAAACTGTTTTTT
TRBJ2-5,TRBV4-3,TRBD2,-,CASSRRAGGRGETQYF,TGCGCCAGCAGCCGCAGGGCGGGGGGTCGCGGGGAGACCCAGTACTTC
TRBJ1-1,TRBV10-3,-,-,CAISEGNTEAFF,TGTGCCATCAGCGAGGGCAACACTGAAGCTTTCTTT
TRBJ1-5,TRBV2,TRBD1,once,CASSDSGQGARQPQHF,TGTGCCAGCAGTGATTCAGGGCAGGGGGCTCGTCAGCCCCAGCATTTT
TRBJ1-1,TRBV7-2,TRBD1,-,CASSPKRDRGNTEAFF,TGTGCCAGCAGCCCGAAAAGGGACAGGGGGAACACTGAAGCTTTCTTT
TRBJ2-7,TRBV11-2,TRBD1,-,CASSLGGGQTYEQYF,TGTGCCAGCAGCTTAGGTGGGGGACAGACGTACGAGCAGTACTTC
TRBJ1-5,TRBV6-6,-,once,CASSYSAGRIGPQHF,TGTGCCAGCAGTTACTCGGCAGGCCGAATTGGGCCCCAGCATTTT
TRBJ1-4,TRBV19,-,-,CASSTATNEKLFF,TGTGCCAGTAGTACTGCAACTAATGAAAAACTGTTTTTT
TRBJ1-3,TRBV27,TRBD1,-,CASSLTGAGNTIYF,TGTGCCAGCAGTCTGACAGGGGCTGGAAACACCATATATTTT
TRBJ1-2,TRBV15,-,-,CATSRDGWGLRDYGYTF,TGTGCCACCAGCAGAGATGGTTGGGGGCTAAGAGACTATGGCTACACCTTC
TRBJ2-7,TRBV5-4,-,-,CASSLGGGSSYEQYF,TGTGCCAGCAGCTTAGGGGGGGGTAGCTCCTACGAGCAGTACTTC
TRBJ1-2,TRBV18,-,-,CASSPPTRGGYTF,TGTGCCAGCTCACCACCTACAAGAGGTGGCTACACCTTC
TRBJ1-3,TRBV6-5,-,-,CASRRAMSTNTIYF,TGTGCCAGCAGGCGCGCTATGTCAACAAACACCATATATTTT
TRBJ1-1,TRBV6-6,-,once,CASSLERVAFF,TGTGCCAGCAGCCTCGAGAGGGTGGCTTTCTTT
TRBJ1-2,TRBV19,TRBD1,-,CANAPGQGTGGYTF,TGTGCCAATGCTCCGGGACAGGGGACGGGTGGCTACACCTTC
TRBJ1-2,TRBV28,-,few,CASMGANYGYTF,TGTGCCAGCATGGGGGCCAACTATGGCTACACCTTC
TRBJ2-3,TRBV9,-,-,CASSARRYTDTQYF,TGTGCCAGCAGCGCCCGTAGATACACAGATACGCAGTATTTT
TRBJ2-5,TRBV7-9,TRBD1,-,CASSSISRDRAETQYF,TGTGCCAGCAGCTCTATTTCCCGGGACAGAGCGGAGACCCAGTACTTC
TRBJ1-2,TRBV18,-,-,CASSPSGSSYGYTF,TGTGCCAGCTCACCAAGCGGTTCCAGCTATGGCTACACCTTC
TRBJ2-5,TRBV6-5,TRBD1,-,CASRLFQGAQTQYF,TGTGCCAGCAGGCTTTTTCAGGGGGCGCAAACCCAGTACTTC
TRBJ1-4,TRBV9,TRBD1,-,CASSATGGAYEKLFF,TGTGCCAGCAGCGCTACAGGGGGAGCCTATGAAAAACTGTTTTTT
TRBJ2-7,TRBV9,TRBD2,-,CASSVTSATSYEQYF,TGTGCCAGCAGCGTTACTAGCGCAACTTCCTACGAGCAGTACTTC
TRBJ2-5,TRBV5-1,TRBD2,-,CASSVGTSNQETQYF,TGCGCCAGCAGCGTCGGGACTAGCAATCAAGAGACCCAGTACTTC
TRBJ1-2,TRBV6-1,TRBD1,once,CASSGRTGTNYGYTF,TGTGCCAGCAGTGGCCGGACAGGCACCAACTATGGCTACACCTTC
TRBJ2-3,TRBV7-8,-,few,CASSLVAKTSTDTQYF,TGTGCCAGCAGCTTAGTGGCAAAGACTAGCACAGATACGCAGTATTTT
TRBJ2-5,TRBV5-1,TRBD2,-,CASSPTSGGGKTQYF,TGCGCCAGCAGCCCGACCTCCGGGGGAGGGAAGACCCAGTACTTC